This T cell receptor (beta chain) was recorded in a study of blood T cell repertoires in COVID-19. Produced via immunoSEQ multiplex PCR; TCRdb's table is partial and in-frame only. The table has 95,000 to 150,000 clones, about 89% seen once. This CDR3 has 11 residues. Germline CDR1 and CDR2: GTSNPN and SVGIG (reference sequence). V was shortened by 5 bases and J by 7 bases, with 11 bases between the two germline ends. This sequence joins TRBV30 and TRBJ1-2, with D possibly matching TRBD1 (5 bases). What was sequenced was peripheral blood. The sequence derives from an older woman with acute or convalescent COVID-19. This CDR3 is CAWAGRPGYTF. CDR3 sequence (DNA): TGTGCCTGGGCAGGGCGACCTGGCTACACCTTC.